The 17 T cell receptor beta chains reported below all come from one sample, sequenced in a study of identical twins' blood T cells. TCRdb ran MiXCR on the 5' RACE reads and lists one entry per CDR3 protein. The sample yields 300,000 to 400,000 distinct CDR3 sequences, more than 25% seen once. Input material: PBMCs. The receptors shown here come from a woman aged 18-55 years in good health.

The gene calls are TRBV6-2 or TRBV6-3 and TRBJ2-1; D possibly corresponds to TRBD2 (5 bases). There are 12 residues in the CDR3. CDR1 and CDR2 from the germline V gene are MNHEY and SVGEGT. Trimming cost V 6 bases and J 9 bases, with 12 bases left between them. CDR3 loop: CASRPGGGEQFF. The CDR3 DNA is TGTGCCAGCAGGCCAGGAGGTGGTGAGCAGTTCTTC.

At least ten counts were recorded for this clonotype. The V call is TRBV5-1, the J call TRBJ1-5; D is unclear. The germline V gene has CDR1 SGHRS and CDR2 YFSETQ. The CDR3 length is 13 residues. V was cut by 4 bases and J by 3 bases, with 8 bases left in between. The CDR3 loop is CASSLGNNQPQHF. In DNA, the CDR3 is TGCGCCAGCAGCCTGGGGAACAATCAGCCCCAGCATTTT. The whole variable domain, filled in from reference TRBV5-1 and TRBJ1-5, reads KAGVTQTPRYLIKTRGQQVTLSCSPISGHRSVSWYQQTPGQGLQFLFEYFSETQRNKGNFPGRFSGRQFSNSRSEMNVSTLELGDSALYLCASSLGNNQPQHFGDGTRLSIL.

This clonotype has only a few counts. This chain uses TRBV29-1 with TRBJ1-2, with D maybe TRBD1 (6 bases). Per germline, CDR1 SQVTM and CDR2 ANQGSEA. The CDR3 is 14 residues long. The V gene lost 3 bases and the J gene lost 3 bases, with 14 bases spanning the gap. This chain's CDR3 is CSVEGTGWDYGYTF. The CDR3 coding sequence is TGCAGCGTTGAGGGAACAGGGTGGGACTATGGCTACACCTTC.

J is TRBJ1-4 and V is TRBV5-1; D gene ambiguous. Trimming stripped 0 bases from V and 3 bases from J, with 9 bases between. The germline V gene encodes CDR1 SGHRS and CDR2 YFSETQ. There are 15 residues in the CDR3. The CDR3 nucleotides are TGCGCCAGCAGCTTGGGTGTCGGATCTAATGAAAAACTGTTTTTT. Translated, it gives CASSLGVGSNEKLFF. Using reference TRBV5-1 and TRBJ1-4 for the parts outside the CDR3, the full variable domain is KAGVTQTPRYLIKTRGQQVTLSCSPISGHRSVSWYQQTPGQGLQFLFEYFSETQRNKGNFPGRFSGRQFSNSRSEMNVSTLELGDSALYLCASSLGVGSNEKLFFGSGTQLSVL.

The rearrangement uses TRBV29-1 and TRBJ1-2, with D unclear. V lost 4 bases to trimming and J lost 4 bases, with 10 bases between them. The CDR3 consists of 12 residues. CDR1 is SQVTM and CDR2 is ANQGSEA in the germline V gene. The CDR3 nucleotides are TGCAGCGTTGGAGTTGGCGGCTATGGCTACACCTTC. This encodes CSVGVGGYGYTF.

This clonotype was observed at least ten times. The chain joins TRBV29-1 to TRBJ1-2; D unresolved. The CDR3 consists of 11 residues. Trimming took off 7 bases at V and 2 bases at J, with 8 bases between the two ends. Germline lookup yields CDR1 SQVTM and CDR2 ANQGSEA. The CDR3 DNA is TGCAGCGCTTTGGACAACTATGGCTACACCTTC. It codes for CSALDNYGYTF.

This clonotype came up a few times. The chain uses TRBV18 and TRBJ2-7, with 9 positions matching TRBD1. CDR1 KGHSH and CDR2 LQKENI come from the germline V gene. The CDR3 is made up of 16 amino acids. Trimming took 3 bases from V and 0 from J; bases not matched to a gene: 6. CDR3 amino acids: CASSPSTGQGSYEQYF. DNA for the CDR3: TGTGCCAGCTCACCCTCTACGGGACAGGGCTCCTACGAGCAGTACTTC.

In its sample, this clonotype was seen a few times. V gene TRBV9 combines with J gene TRBJ2-2; a possible D gene is TRBD1 (6 bases). The ends were cut back, 0 bases at V and 6 bases at J, with 9 bases in the middle. Per germline, CDR1 SGDLS and CDR2 YYNGEE. The CDR3 is made up of 14 amino acids. The CDR3 sequence is CASSVDHRAGELFF. In DNA, the CDR3 is TGTGCCAGCAGCGTAGACCACAGGGCCGGGGAGCTGTTTTTT. Full variable domain (remainder filled in from reference TRBV9 and TRBJ2-2): DSGVTQTPKHLITATGQRVTLRCSPRSGDLSVYWYQQSLDQGLQFLIQYYNGEERAKGNILERFSAQQFPDLHSELNLSSLELGDSALYFCASSVDHRAGELFFGEGSRLTVL.

This clonotype has a handful of counts. Written as DNA, the CDR3 is TGTGCCAGCGAAGAGGGGGCAGCTAACTATGGCTACACCTTC. Protein product: CASEEGAANYGYTF. The V call is TRBV6-2 or TRBV6-3, the J call TRBJ1-2; 7 nucleotides line up with TRBD1. J gave up 0 bases and V 8 bases, and 6 bases lay outside the gene matches. Looked up from germline, CDR1 is MNHEY and CDR2 is SVGEGT. The CDR3 is 14 amino acids.

This clonotype has just a few counts. In DNA, the CDR3 is TGTGCCAGCAGTTACTTGGCTAGCGGGAGGAGGGATACGCAGTATTTT. Translation gives CASSYLASGRRDTQYF. V gene TRBV6-5 combines with J gene TRBJ2-3; 11 bases match TRBD2. V lost 1 base and J lost 6; bases outside the gene matches: 6. CDR3 size: 16 residues. Germline loops: CDR1 MNHEY, CDR2 SVGAGI.

This clonotype was seen only a few times. The V call is TRBV20-1, the J call TRBJ2-1; a weak D match, TRBD2 (6 bases). The CDR3 has 15 amino acids. The V end was cut by 6 bases, the J end by 8 bases, with 23 bases between. Looked up from germline, CDR1 is DFQATT and CDR2 is SNEGSKA (reference sequence). The CDR3 reads CSATGLLSNKDEQFF. The CDR3 nucleotides read TGCAGTGCGACGGGACTCCTATCCAACAAGGATGAGCAGTTCTTC.

This chain joins TRBV6-1 and TRBJ1-1; the match to TRBD1 covers 9 bases. CDR1 is MNHNS, CDR2 SASEGT, per germline. Trimming took 4 bases from V and 11 from J; bases not matched to a gene: 8. This CDR3 region has 13 residues. CDR3 protein: CASSARTGDEAFF. DNA for the CDR3: TGTGCCAGCAGTGCCAGGACAGGGGACGAGGCTTTCTTT.

This clonotype was observed a few times. The chain joins TRBV2 to TRBJ2-2; D possibly corresponds to TRBD1 (6 bases). The CDR3 consists of 16 residues. V lost 1 base, J lost 8 bases, and 17 bases lay in between. Germline V gives CDR1 SNHLY, CDR2 FYNNEI. CDR3 protein: CASSEGPRGSRGELFF. CDR3 nucleotides: TGTGCCAGCAGTGAAGGTCCCAGGGGATCGAGAGGGGAGCTGTTTTTT.

Comment on this clonotype: A much larger clone lies one base from this, so it may be a read error. V gene TRBV11-3 combines with J gene TRBJ1-1, with unresolved D. The length of the CDR3 is 13 residues. V was clipped by 1 base and J by 6 bases, with 9 bases between them. The germline CDR1 and CDR2 sequences are SGHNT and YENEEA. The CDR3 sequence is CASSLVAPAEAFF. DNA for the CDR3: TGTGCCAGCAGCTTAGTGGCGCCAGCTGAAGCTTTCTTT.

This clonotype was observed at least ten times. The J gene is TRBJ2-1, the V gene TRBV4-3, with D possibly being TRBD2 (5 bases). Germline CDR1 LGHNA, CDR2 YSLEER. V was trimmed by 0 bases and J by 6 bases, leaving 15 bases between them. The CDR3 is 16 residues long. Here the CDR3 DNA reads TGCGCCAGCAGCCAAGAAATGAGGGAGTCTAGCAATGAGCAGTTCTTC. Protein product: CASSQEMRESSNEQFF.

This clonotype has only a few counts. The V and J genes are TRBV7-9 and TRBJ2-2, with D maybe TRBD1 (5 bases). The V and J ends lost 3 bases and 2 bases respectively, with 7 bases between them. The CDR3 is 14 residues long. The germline gives CDR1 SEHNR, CDR2 FQNEAQ (reference sequence). For the CDR3, the DNA is TGTGCCAGCAGCTTCAGGGAAAACACCGGGGAGCTGTTTTTT. Its translation: CASSFRENTGELFF.

The V gene is TRBV12-3 or TRBV12-4, the J gene TRBJ2-3; 11 bases are shared with TRBD2. Losses at the gene ends were 6 bases for V and 1 base for J; bases not matched to a gene: 3. The CDR3 is 15 residues long. CDR3 region: CASRIAGGRTDTQYF. The CDR3 bases are TGTGCCAGCAGAATAGCGGGGGGGCGCACAGATACGCAGTATTTT.